The 30 T cell receptor beta chains below come from one sample, sequenced in a study of cytomegalovirus exposure and HLA in healthy donors. Primers included in the PCR were 60 Vbeta and 13 Jbeta primers. The repertoire was sequenced with immunoSEQ multiplex PCR; TCRdb's copy has only in-frame clones and lacks some. The table has fewer than 100,000 clones, roughly 75% seen once. Sample: PBMCs. These receptor sequences come from a male donor in good health and CMV-seronegative.

This clone showed up just a few times. CDR3 nucleotide sequence: TGTGCCAGCAGTGTGGACACCGGGTCTTATACAGATACGCAGTATTTT. Translation: CASSVDTGSYTDTQYF. V usage is TRBV6-1 and J usage is TRBJ2-3; weak D call: TRBD1 (5 bases). Trimming shortened V by 4 bases and J by 3 bases, and 17 bases separated the two germline ends. Per the germline V gene, CDR1 is MNHNS and CDR2 is SASEGT. The CDR3 consists of 16 residues.

This clone is a singleton in its sample. The V call is TRBV4-2, the J call TRBJ1-1; D is ambiguous. CDR3 size: 13 residues. Per the germline V gene, CDR1 is LGHNA and CDR2 is YNFKEQ. Trimming shortened V by 3 bases and J by 6 bases, and 11 bases separated the two germline ends. CDR3 nucleotide sequence: TGTGCCAGCAGCCACCTGTCGGTCCCTGAAGCTTTCTTT. Its protein product is CASSHLSVPEAFF.

Points on this clone: Germline and junction disagree at one end, which may indicate a read error. This chain connects TRBV7-9 to TRBJ2-7, with 14 bases identical to TRBD2. The CDR3 runs to 18 residues. The V gene's germline CDR1 is SEHNR and CDR2 FQNEAQ (reference sequence). CDR3 loop: CSSSFDGRTSGRSYEQYF. Here the CDR3 DNA reads TGTTCCAGCAGCTTCGATGGAAGGACTAGCGGGAGGTCGTACGAGCAGTACTTC.

This rearrangement joins TRBV29-1 to TRBJ2-1; D remains ambiguous. Trimming left V 0 bases short and J 10 bases short, with 10 bases between. The V gene's germline CDR1 is SQVTM and CDR2 ANQGSEA. The CDR3 runs 12 residues. The CDR3 sequence is CSVEDYGREQFF. DNA for the CDR3: TGCAGCGTTGAAGATTATGGCAGAGAGCAGTTCTTC.

The J gene is TRBJ2-7, the V gene TRBV13; TRBD1 aligns across 7 bases. J gave up 4 bases and V 4 bases, and 16 bases lay outside the gene matches. CDR1 PRHDT and CDR2 FYEKMQ come from the germline V gene (reference sequence). CDR3 length: 17 amino acids. DNA of the CDR3: TGTGCCAGCAGCTCAACCCGACAGGGTACTGTTGGTTACGAGCAGTACTTC. It specifies CASSSTRQGTVGYEQYF.

The CDR3 region has the DNA TGTGCCAGCTCCCAAGCTTCGGGGAGCACTGAAGCTTTCTTT. Translated: CASSQASGSTEAFF. The chain recombines TRBV18 with TRBJ1-1, with D uncertain. V was trimmed by 6 bases and J by 4 bases, leaving 15 bases between them. The CDR3 has 14 amino acids. Germline V CDR1 and CDR2: KGHSH, LQKENI.

In its sample, this clone was seen a few times. V usage is TRBV29-1 and J usage is TRBJ1-5, with D unresolved. Germline-derived CDR1 and CDR2 are SQVTM and ANQGSEA. The V gene lost 7 bases and the J gene lost 4 bases, with 17 bases spanning the gap. This CDR3 spans 14 amino acids. The CDR3 sequence: CSAKTGSKNQPQHF. The CDR3 DNA follows: TGCAGCGCCAAAACCGGGTCCAAAAATCAGCCCCAGCATTTT.

This chain joins TRBV6-5 and TRBJ2-3; 9 nucleotides match TRBD1. Germline CDR1 and CDR2: MNHEY and SVGAGI. This CDR3 has 14 residues. With V trimmed by 6 bases and J by 3 bases, 4 bases remained unmatched. The CDR3 loop reads CASRTGQGTDTQYF. The CDR3 bases are TGTGCCAGCAGGACGGGACAGGGAACAGATACGCAGTATTTT.

This clone occurred once. The V and J genes are TRBV11-2 and TRBJ2-6; the D gene is possibly TRBD1 (5 bases). This CDR3 comprises 16 residues. Germline CDR1 reads SGHAT; CDR2 reads FQNNGV. V lost 5 bases and J lost 0, with 11 bases in between. CDR3 DNA sequence: TGTGCCAGCAGCCTGGGGCAGTCCTCTGGGGCCAACGTCCTGACTTTC. This translates into CASSLGQSSGANVLTF.

This sequence joins TRBV9 and TRBJ1-1; tentatively, D is TRBD1 (5 bases). This CDR3 spans 15 amino acids. CDR1 is SGDLS and CDR2 is YYNGEE in the germline V gene. The germline V and J ends were trimmed by 4 bases and 8 bases, with 21 bases remaining between them. Written as DNA, the CDR3 is TGTGCCAGCAGCCGGACCGGGACTTCCCCCTCAGAAGCTTTCTTT. Encoded protein: CASSRTGTSPSEAFF.

The rearrangement uses TRBV6-1 and TRBJ2-1; TRBD1 aligns across 8 bases. Unmatched junction bases numbered 5, after V lost 7 bases and J lost 9 bases. Germline values: CDR1 MNHNS, CDR2 SASEGT. The CDR3 runs 12 residues. The CDR3, as DNA: TGTGCCAGCAAGGACAGGGATGTTGAGCAGTTCTTC. Amino acids: CASKDRDVEQFF.

The gene calls are TRBV7-2 and TRBJ2-2; 10 positions agree with TRBD1. After removal of 1 base from V and 8 bases from J, the junction contained 7 bases not matched to a gene. CDR3 length: 16 residues. The germline V gene encodes CDR1 SGHTA and CDR2 FQGNSA. The chain's CDR3 is CASSLGTGGVAGELFF. The CDR3 DNA is TGTGCCAGCAGCTTAGGGACAGGGGGAGTTGCTGGGGAGCTGTTTTTT.

The gene calls are TRBV6-1 and TRBJ1-2; D is ambiguous. Germline loops: CDR1 MNHNS, CDR2 SASEGT. Between the trimmed V and J ends, which lost 0 bases and 6 bases, there was a span of 8 bases. The CDR3 is 13 residues long. CDR3 sequence reads: CASSEAWANGYTF. DNA of the CDR3: TGTGCCAGCAGTGAAGCGTGGGCTAATGGCTACACCTTC.

The rearrangement uses TRBV28 and TRBJ2-7; TRBD1 aligns across 8 bases. The CDR3 sequence is 15 residues long. V shed 7 bases and J 4 bases; nucleotides not matched to a gene: 12. CDR1 and CDR2 (germline): MDHEN, SYDVKM. CDR3 protein: CASTSAGTGVYEQYF. The CDR3 nucleotides read TGTGCCAGCACCTCGGCGGGGACAGGAGTATACGAGCAGTACTTC.

This clone was picked up a small number of times. This rearrangement joins TRBV19 to TRBJ2-7; 10 bases line up with TRBD2. The V and J ends lost 3 bases and 4 bases, in that order; junction bases with no gene match: 15. This CDR3 is built from 18 residues. From germline, CDR1 is LNHDA and CDR2 SQIVND (reference sequence). The CDR3 region is CASSISGGPGRGIYEQYF. The CDR3 nucleotides read TGTGCCAGTAGTATTAGCGGGGGGCCTGGACGTGGGATTTACGAGCAGTACTTC. The variable domain in full, with the rest retrieved from reference TRBV19 and TRBJ2-7, is DGGITQSPKYLFRKEGQNVTLSCEQNLNHDAMYWYRQDPGQGLRLIYYSQIVNDFQKGDIAEGYSVSREKKESFPLTVTSAQKNPTAFYLCASSISGGPGRGIYEQYFGPGTRLTVT.

In this sample, this clone turned up a few times. The rearrangement uses TRBV6-1 and TRBJ2-1, with 15 bases aligning to TRBD2. The CDR3 runs 19 residues. The V segment lost 3 bases and the J segment 0 bases; nucleotides outside the gene matches: 6. Germline loops: CDR1 MNHNS, CDR2 SASEGT. CDR3 in DNA: TGTGCCAGCAGTGATTACGGACTAGCGGGAGGGAGCTCCTACAATGAGCAGTTCTTC. Its translation is CASSDYGLAGGSSYNEQFF.

The chain recombines TRBV30 with TRBJ2-5; D is possibly TRBD1 (5 bases). Gene TRBJ2-7 matches the end of the DNA better, so the J call may be wrong. The length of the CDR3 is 13 residues. Germline assignment: CDR1 GTSNPN and CDR2 SVGIG (reference sequence). The CDR3: CASMGRVGGEQYF. The CDR3 DNA sequence: TGTGCCTCAATGGGCAGGGTCGGTGGCGAGCAGTACTTC.

V usage is TRBV25-1 and J usage is TRBJ2-2; 8 bases agree with TRBD2. The CDR3 has 16 amino acids. After removal of 0 bases from V and 5 bases from J, the junction contained 5 bases not matched to a gene. Germline values: CDR1 MGHDK, CDR2 SYGVNS. The CDR3 nucleotides are TGTGCCAGCAGTGAATACGGGGCTAGCGGGACCGGGGAGCTGTTTTTT. This translates into CASSEYGASGTGELFF. Looking up the rest from reference TRBV25-1 and TRBJ2-2 gives the full variable domain: EADIYQTPRYLVIGTGKKITLECSQTMGHDKMYWYQQDPGMELHLIHYSYGVNSTEKGDLSSESTVSRIRTEHFPLTLESARPSHTSQYLCASSEYGASGTGELFFGEGSRLTVL.

This chain uses TRBV14 with TRBJ2-3; D unclear. Trimming pared 1 base from V and 6 bases from J, leaving 11 bases between. The CDR3 is 14 residues long. Germline CDR1 SGHDN, CDR2 FVKESK. The CDR3 here is CASSQGARSDTQYF. The CDR3 region has the DNA TGTGCCAGCAGCCAAGGGGCCCGATCGGATACGCAGTATTTT.

This sequence joins TRBV9 and TRBJ2-5; 9 bases align to TRBD2. The DNA matches TRBJ2-7 better at its end, which makes the J call doubtful. Germline V gene data show CDR1 as SGDLS and CDR2 as YYNGEE. The CDR3 consists of 15 residues. The CDR3 sequence is CASSRGTSFSYEQYF. DNA for the CDR3: TGTGCCAGCAGCCGCGGGACTAGCTTTTCCTACGAGCAGTACTTC.

Regarding this clone: This CDR3 fails to terminate in the conserved phenylalanine or tryptophan, so it likely reflects a read error. No DNA is shown, since the ends of the CDR3 on it are uncertain; the CDR3 is the one TCRdb lists. The rearrangement uses TRBV7-9 and TRBJ2-7; the D segment call TRBD2 is taken from the table without a DNA check. The CDR3 adds up to 12 amino acids, both ends counted. Germline CDR1 SEHNR, CDR2 FQNEAQ (reference sequence). CDR3 sequence: CASSRLEEADHL.

This clone occurred once. The chain joins TRBV28 to TRBJ2-1; D perhaps matches TRBD2 (7 bases). Germline V gene data show CDR1 as MDHEN and CDR2 as SYDVKM. CDR3 length: 16 amino acids. V shed 7 bases and J shed 2 bases, with 18 bases lying between them. In nucleotides, the CDR3 is TGTGCCAGCAAAGCCGGGGGGACACCCGCCTACAATGAGCAGTTCTTC. Protein product: CASKAGGTPAYNEQFF.

This clone has only a few counts. The chain couples TRBV19 to TRBJ2-1, with 15 bases fitting TRBD2. The J segment lost 4 bases and the V segment lost 3 bases, leaving 7 bases of the junction unmatched. Germline V gene data show CDR1 as LNHDA and CDR2 as SQIVND (reference sequence). The CDR3 has 18 residues. The DNA of the CDR3 is TGTGCCAGTAGTATCCGGACTAGCGGGAGGGCCTCATACAATGAGCAGTTCTTC. Translation gives CASSIRTSGRASYNEQFF.

The rearrangement uses TRBV6-5 and TRBJ2-7; TRBD1 aligns across 7 bases. Germline trimming cut 6 bases from V and 1 base from J; bases unmatched to any gene: 9. CDR1 is MNHEY, CDR2 SVGAGI, per germline. The CDR3 runs 15 residues. The CDR3 loop reads CASRLAGTASYEQYF. As DNA, the CDR3 is TGTGCCAGCAGACTCGCCGGGACAGCTTCCTACGAGCAGTACTTC.

This chain links TRBV21-1 with TRBJ1-1; the table's D call, TRBD1, was not checked against the DNA. TRBV21-1 is a known pseudogene. The CDR3 runs to 15 residues. The CDR3 loop reads CASSAGTGDSKGGFF. The CDR3 bases are TGTGCCAGCAGCGCCGGGACAGGGGACTCCAAGGGGGGTTTCTTT.

The V and J genes are TRBV2 and TRBJ1-5; 9 positions agree with TRBD1. After removal of 7 bases from V and 0 bases from J, the junction contained 13 bases not matched to a gene. This CDR3 has 18 residues. The germline V gene has CDR1 SNHLY and CDR2 FYNNEI. CDR3 coding DNA: TGTGCCAGCACCTCCGGACAGGGGCTACAATATAGCAATCAGCCCCAGCATTTT. Encoded protein: CASTSGQGLQYSNQPQHF.

This clone was recorded only once. J is TRBJ2-1 and V is TRBV19; 7 nucleotides align to TRBD2. V was pared by 3 bases and J by 9 bases, with 5 bases of the junction left unmatched. CDR3 length: 13 amino acids. Germline CDR1 LNHDA, CDR2 SQIVND (reference sequence). This chain's CDR3 is CASSMMGLREQFF. The CDR3 DNA is TGTGCCAGTAGTATGATGGGACTACGTGAGCAGTTCTTC. The variable domain in full, with the rest retrieved from reference TRBV19 and TRBJ2-1, is DGGITQSPKYLFRKEGQNVTLSCEQNLNHDAMYWYRQDPGQGLRLIYYSQIVNDFQKGDIAEGYSVSREKKESFPLTVTSAQKNPTAFYLCASSMMGLREQFFGPGTRLTVL.

The chain joins TRBV6-5 to TRBJ2-7; 7 bases agree with TRBD2. The germline CDR1 and CDR2 sequences are MNHEY and SVGAGI. The CDR3 has 14 residues. Losses at the gene ends were 6 bases for V and 2 bases for J; bases not matched to a gene: 7. The DNA of the CDR3 is TGTGCCAGCAGCTCCCAGCGGGGTACCTACGAGCAGTACTTC. Amino acid sequence: CASSSQRGTYEQYF.

The J gene is TRBJ2-7, the V gene TRBV6-1; TRBD2 is a possible D gene (5 bases). The CDR3 has 14 amino acids. Germline CDR1 is MNHNS and CDR2 is SASEGT. With 2 bases removed from V and 6 bases from J, the gap between germline ends came to 14 bases. The CDR3 sequence: CASSEMRESCEQYF. The DNA of the CDR3 is TGTGCCAGCAGTGAAATGAGGGAATCGTGCGAGCAGTACTTC.

The rearrangement joins TRBV30 to TRBJ2-2, with 10 bases lining up with TRBD2. The CDR3 is 15 amino acids. Germline loops: CDR1 GTSNPN, CDR2 SVGIG (reference sequence). V lost 2 bases and J lost 4; bases outside the gene matches: 4. The CDR3: CAWSWTSGFTGELFF. The CDR3 bases are TGTGCCTGGAGTTGGACTAGCGGATTCACCGGGGAGCTGTTTTTT.